This record covers a single TCR beta chain. This sample is drawn from a study of shared T cell receptors in the human thymus. Some clones are missing from TCRdb's copy, which holds only in-frame ones; the method was immunoSEQ multiplex PCR. The data contain about 380,000 clones, approximately 95% of them singletons. The CDR3 runs 15 residues. V was shortened by 4 bases and J by 0 bases, with 13 bases between the two germline ends. CDR1 SQVTM and CDR2 ANQGSEA come from the germline V gene. This sequence was found in a human donor. Sequenced input: thymocytes. The chain recombines TRBV29-1 with TRBJ2-4, with D perhaps TRBD2 (5 bases). The CDR3 reads CSVVGEAVAKNIQYF. CDR3 nucleotide sequence: TGCAGCGTTGTCGGGGAAGCAGTAGCCAAAAACATTCAGTACTTC.